This entry features one TCR beta chain sequence. The antigen is undetermined. These data originate in a study of blood T cells in healthy people across ages. Study in general: Researchers report that template switching captured about one barcoded beta molecule per two T cells. General study points: Strong correlation existed between TCR beta diversity and naive T cell percentage. The study found more naive CD4+ cells and higher diversity in long-lived than aged donors.

Germline lookup yields CDR1 SGHVS and CDR2 FQNEAQ. Germline trimming cut 4 bases from V and 14 bases from J; bases unmatched to any gene: 8. This CDR3 spans 12 amino acids. Then a second PCR, running about 6 to 12 cycles, was carried out with a sample-barcoded 5' primer and a J-beta primer mix. Every cDNA was tagged by a template-switch adaptor with 12 random nucleotides. TCRdb recomputed calls from the 5' RACE reads with MiXCR, one row per CDR3 protein. The data hold roughly 800,000 distinct CDR3 sequences, with roughly 60% observed a single time. The V and J genes are TRBV7-8 and TRBJ2-1; 7 bases align to TRBD1. The sample comprised blood. This receptor was identified in a man aged 25 to 40 in good health. For the CDR3, the DNA is TGTGCCAGCAGCTGGGAGACAGGGTGGAAGTTCTTC. Residues: CASSWETGWKFF.